This TCR beta chain appears in the sequencing data of a study of blood T cells in healthy people across ages. Per germline, CDR1 ENHRY and CDR2 SYGVKD. The V segment lost 4 bases and the J segment 3 bases; nucleotides outside the gene matches: 9. There are 18 residues in the CDR3. Using a J-beta primer mix together with a sample-barcoded 5' primer, a second PCR was run for roughly 7 to 12 cycles. TCRdb recomputed calls from the 5' RACE reads with MiXCR, one row per CDR3 protein. Of about 1.4 million distinct CDR3 sequences in the sample, 45% to 70% were seen once. The TCR comes from a young man in good health. Material: blood. The chain uses TRBV10-3 and TRBJ2-6, with 10 bases aligning to TRBD2. The CDR3 DNA reads TGTGCCATCAGTGTCCGTAGCGGGAGGACGGTTGGGGCCAACGTCCTGACTTTC. Translation gives CAISVRSGRTVGANVLTF.